This T cell receptor (beta chain) derives from a study of blood T cell repertoires in COVID-19. Germline V gives CDR1 SGHAT, CDR2 FQNNGV. This CDR3 region has 15 residues. J lost 8 bases, V lost 4 bases, and 13 bases had no gene match. This clone was picked up a small number of times. Sequenced by immunoSEQ multiplex PCR; TCRdb stores in-frame clones only, minus some. The table has about 300,000 clones, 65% to 90% seen once. The V and J genes are TRBV11-2 and TRBJ1-1, with 7 bases fitting TRBD1. This clonotype was obtained from a man aged 30-40 years who had recovered from COVID-19. Material: PBMCs or T cells enriched from blood (not recorded which). The DNA for the CDR3 is TGTGCCAGCAGCTCGACAGGGTTCACAAGCAAGGAAGCTTTCTTT. Translation: CASSSTGFTSKEAFF.